Listed here is a single TCR beta chain. Its antigen is unidentified. MiXCR was run by TCRdb on the reads, yielding one entry per CDR3 protein. The data show hundreds of thousands of distinct CDR3 sequences, with about 33% seen just once and roughly an eighth held by the top ten. These data originate in a study of T cell repertoires in cytomegalovirus infection. Study-wide background: In public TCR beta signatures, there were indications of both CMV infection and matching HLA type.

Study results and limitations: Individuals carrying CMV plus the relevant HLA were identified by cumulative frequency of public TCR beta families.

The CDR3 is 15 amino acids. Trimming stripped 7 bases from V and 0 bases from J, with 12 bases between. Germline CDR1 and CDR2: MNHEY and SVGAGI. This sequence was found in a human donor in good health (CMV status not recorded). Some clones in this sample may be carry-over from other donors' samples. Material for sequencing was PBMCs. V and J are TRBV6-5 and TRBJ2-2; tentatively, D is TRBD1 or TRBD2 (5 bases each). The CDR3 loop reads CASTGRVANTGELFF. DNA of the CDR3: TGTGCCAGCACGGGACGCGTCGCGAACACCGGGGAGCTGTTTTTT.